This T cell receptor (beta chain) was found in a study of neoadjuvant anti-PD-1 for oral cavity cancer. Clones were read by immunoSEQ multiplex PCR, and TCRdb kept only the in-frame ones, dropping some. The data hold 70,000 to 95,000 clones, with under 85% observed a single time. Germline CDR1 is SGHRS and CDR2 is YFSETQ. The V and J ends lost 5 bases and 6 bases respectively, with 20 bases between them. This CDR3 contains 16 residues. The TCR was taken from a person between 40 and 85 years old with oral cavity squamous cell carcinoma. This chain connects TRBV5-1 to TRBJ2-2, with a tentative D call TRBD2 (5 bases). This specimen was PBMCs, taken before nivolumab (anti-PD-1) treatment. CDR3 region: CASSTERANGAGELFF. The CDR3 DNA is TGCGCCAGCAGTACCGAGAGGGCAAATGGGGCCGGGGAGCTGTTTTTT.